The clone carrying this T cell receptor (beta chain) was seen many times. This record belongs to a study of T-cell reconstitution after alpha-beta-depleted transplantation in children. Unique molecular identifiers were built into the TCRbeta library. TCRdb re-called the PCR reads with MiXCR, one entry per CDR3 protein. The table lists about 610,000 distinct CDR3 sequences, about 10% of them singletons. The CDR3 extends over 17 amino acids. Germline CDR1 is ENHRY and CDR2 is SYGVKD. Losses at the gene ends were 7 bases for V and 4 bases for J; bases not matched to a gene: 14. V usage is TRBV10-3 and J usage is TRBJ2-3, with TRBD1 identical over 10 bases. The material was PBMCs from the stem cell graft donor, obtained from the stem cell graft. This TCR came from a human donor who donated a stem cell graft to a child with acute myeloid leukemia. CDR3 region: CAIMRHPGTGAADTQYF. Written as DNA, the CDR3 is TGTGCCATCATGCGCCATCCCGGGACAGGGGCGGCAGATACGCAGTATTTT.